Listed here is a single T cell receptor beta chain. What it binds is unknown. The PCR made use of 60 Vbeta and 13 Jbeta primers. TCRdb keeps only in-frame clones here, not all; method: immunoSEQ multiplex PCR. The table includes 200,000 to 250,000 clones, 85% to 90% detected once. The sample is drawn from a study of cytomegalovirus exposure and HLA in healthy donors. Overall study results and limits: In a later analysis, TCR beta V- and J-gene trimming showed a link to a missense DCLRE1C variant.

Germline V gives CDR1 SGHDT, CDR2 YYEEEE. The CDR3 sequence is 15 residues long. The J segment lost 3 bases and the V segment lost 0 bases, leaving 1 base of the junction unmatched. The V gene is TRBV5-6, the J gene TRBJ2-2, with 8 nucleotides matching TRBD1. The sequencing sample was made of PBMCs. The TCR sequence derives from a woman aged 18-30 years in good health and CMV-seronegative. The CDR3 coding sequence is TGTGCCAGCAGCTTGGGACAGGGGTACACCGGGGAGCTGTTTTTT. Protein sequence: CASSLGQGYTGELFF.